The next 13 T cell receptor beta chains were all read from a single sample in a study of cytomegalovirus exposure and HLA in healthy donors. PCR employed 60 Vbeta and 13 Jbeta primers. Data came from immunoSEQ multiplex PCR; TCRdb stores just in-frame clones and leaves some out. The sample has about 190,000 clones; around 83% are singletons. Material: PBMCs. The receptors were gathered from a man aged 35-49 years in good health and CMV-seropositive.

This chain joins TRBV28 and TRBJ1-2, with D tentatively TRBD1 (5 bases). The length of the CDR3 is 15 residues. The V end was cut by 3 bases, the J end by 2 bases, with 13 bases between. Germline values: CDR1 MDHEN, CDR2 SYDVKM. The CDR3 DNA reads TGTGCCAGCAGTTTGAATCAGGGATGGAACTATGGCTACACCTTC. It yields the protein CASSLNQGWNYGYTF.

Points on this clone: This likely comes from a read error, as the CDR3 has no conserved phenylalanine or tryptophan at its end. The DNA is omitted, as the CDR3 cannot be located on it reliably, and the CDR3 follows TCRdb's listing. This chain connects TRBV20-1 to TRBJ2-7; the table's TRBD2 call for D was not verified on the DNA. The CDR3 spans 9 amino acids, including both terminal residues. Germline values: CDR1 DFQATT, CDR2 SNEGSKA (reference sequence). The CDR3 sequence is CSASSGLAG.

This clone came up a few times. The rearrangement links TRBV4-3 to TRBJ2-3, with 7 bases identical to TRBD1. Looked up from germline, CDR1 is LGHNA and CDR2 is YSLEER. The length of the CDR3 is 15 residues. Germline trimming cut 1 base from V and 11 bases from J; bases unmatched to any gene: 12. The CDR3 loop is CASSQASQGVGRQYF. CDR3 bases: TGCGCCAGCAGCCAAGCAAGCCAGGGGGTGGGAAGGCAGTATTTT.

This clone was seen only a few times. The rearrangement joins TRBV27 to TRBJ1-5, with 7 bases identical to TRBD1. Germline V CDR1 and CDR2: MNHEY, SMNVEV (reference sequence). The J segment lost 0 bases and the V segment lost 5 bases, leaving 10 bases of the junction unmatched. This CDR3 has 17 residues. The CDR3 region has the DNA TGTGCCAGCAGTGACAACAGGGGTTCCTATAGCAATCAGCCCCAGCATTTT. It specifies CASSDNRGSYSNQPQHF.

This clone is a singleton in its sample. V is TRBV19 and J is TRBJ2-1; D may be TRBD1 (5 bases). The length of the CDR3 is 13 residues. The germline V gene encodes CDR1 LNHDA and CDR2 SQIVND (reference sequence). Trimming shortened V by 3 bases and J by 5 bases, and 8 bases separated the two germline ends. The CDR3 sequence is CASSIPTDNEQFF. The CDR3, as DNA: TGTGCCAGTAGTATTCCGACAGACAATGAGCAGTTCTTC.

The rearrangement links TRBV7-6 to TRBJ2-3; perhaps TRBD2 as D (6 bases). The CDR3 covers 15 residues. Per the germline V gene, CDR1 is SGHVS and CDR2 is FNYEAQ. Trimming pared 6 bases from V and 2 bases from J, leaving 15 bases between. CDR3 protein: CASRSGVGATDTQYF. The CDR3 DNA is TGTGCCAGCAGATCGGGGGTGGGTGCCACAGATACGCAGTATTTT.

Note on this clone: A read error may account for a junction end that differs from germline. The gene calls are TRBV27 and TRBJ2-6, with a weak D call TRBD1 (5 bases). Germline V CDR1 and CDR2: MNHEY, SMNVEV (reference sequence). CDR3 length: 14 amino acids. Here the CDR3 DNA reads TGTGCCAGCAGTTCGGCTTCTGGGGCCAACGGCCTGACTTTC. Translated: CASSSASGANGLTF.

Concerning this clone: A read error may produce the germline difference seen at one junction end. V and J are TRBV7-9 and TRBJ1-2; 7 bases line up with TRBD1. This CDR3 comprises 13 residues. Per the germline V gene, CDR1 is SEHNR and CDR2 is FQNEAQ (reference sequence). The CDR3 DNA reads as TGTTCCAGCAGCTCGGCAGGGGGAGATGGCTGCACCTTC. Translating gives CSSSSAGGDGCTF.

In this sample, this clone turned up a few times. The chain combines TRBV27 with TRBJ1-2, with 7 bases matching TRBD1. Looked up from germline, CDR1 is MNHEY and CDR2 is SMNVEV (reference sequence). The junction had 14 bases not matched to a gene; V was cut back by 2 bases and J by 8 bases. This CDR3 region has 16 residues. The CDR3 loop is CASSLRTPGGSGGYTF. CDR3 DNA sequence: TGTGCCAGCAGTTTAAGGACCCCAGGGGGGAGCGGCGGCTACACCTTC.

CDR3 amino acids: CASSLGVRENEKLFF. The CDR3 bases are TGTGCCAGCAGCTTAGGGGTGAGGGAAAATGAAAAACTGTTTTTT. The chain links TRBV7-8 to TRBJ1-4; D ambiguous. This CDR3 has 15 residues. Trimming cost V 1 base and J 5 bases, with 11 bases left between them. The germline V gene encodes CDR1 SGHVS and CDR2 FQNEAQ.

This chain connects TRBV6-4 to TRBJ2-1; 13 bases map to TRBD2. The CDR3 is 15 amino acids. The germline CDR1 and CDR2 sequences are MRHNA and SNTAGT. J gave up 10 bases and V 5 bases, and 8 bases lay outside the gene matches. The CDR3 nucleotides are TGTGCCAGCAGTTCCGGGACTAGCGGGAAGGCCGAGCAGTTCTTC. Protein sequence: CASSSGTSGKAEQFF.

About this clone itself: This sample includes further DNA sequences coding for the same CDR3. The V call is TRBV7-2, the J call TRBJ1-1, with TRBD1 identical over 8 bases. CDR1 is SGHTA, CDR2 FQGNSA, per germline. Trimming took 5 bases from V and 4 from J; bases not matched to a gene: 9. The CDR3 totals 15 residues. For the CDR3, the DNA is TGTGCCAGCAGCCTCCGGCCAGGGGGCGGCACTGAAGCTTTCTTT. As protein: CASSLRPGGGTEAFF.

The J gene is TRBJ2-1, the V gene TRBV5-6; D may be TRBD1 (5 bases). The V end was cut by 4 bases, the J end by 3 bases, with 11 bases between. Germline CDR1 and CDR2: SGHDT and YYEEEE. This CDR3 has 14 residues. The DNA for the CDR3 is TGTGCCAGCAGCAACTATGGACACTACAATGAGCAGTTCTTC. This gives the protein CASSNYGHYNEQFF.